This TCR beta chain comes out of a study of PD-1 blockade in classical Hodgkin lymphoma. Overall study findings and caveats: The baseline diversity of complete responders showed similarity to that of newly diagnosed patients.

The length of the CDR3 is 14 residues. Germline-derived CDR1 and CDR2 are SNHLY and FYNNEI. With V trimmed by 6 bases and J by 4 bases, 6 bases remained unmatched. A remark on this clone: Its antigen is unknown.

The method was immunoSEQ multiplex PCR; TCRdb's version includes in-frame clones alone and lacks a portion of them. Of roughly 32,000 clones listed, more than 85% are singletons. Stated time point: cycle 4 day 1 (C4D1), after less than seven weeks of nivolumab. Following autologous stem cell transplantation, relapse occurred in every patient, and exposure to brentuximab vedotin varied. With magnetic negative selection, CD4+ T cells were purified from PBMCs that had been thawed. The material was CD4+ T cells from blood, obtained before the fourth cycle of nivolumab. The rearrangement joins TRBV2 to TRBJ2-5, with TRBD1 identical over 9 bases. This sequence was found in a human donor with classical Hodgkin lymphoma. CDR3 nucleotides: TGTGCCAGCAGCCCCACAGGGGGCCGAGAGACCCAGTACTTC. Residues: CASSPTGGRETQYF. The variable domain in full, completed from reference TRBV2 and TRBJ2-5, reads EPEVTQTPSHQVTQMGQEVILRCVPISNHLYFYWYRQILGQKVEFLVSFYNNEISEKSEIFDDQFSVERPDGSNFTLKIRSTKLEDSAMYFCASSPTGGRETQYFGPGTRLLVL.